This T cell receptor beta chain came from a study of CD8 T cells in Susac syndrome. General study findings and limits: The CD4+ T cell repertoires, which came from Susac syndrome patients, showed no sign of clonal expansion.

As regards this clonotype: The antigen is not known.

Trimming removed 0 bases from V and 5 bases from J, with 6 bases in between. The CDR3 has 14 amino acids. The germline V gene encodes CDR1 SGHNT and CDR2 YYREEE (reference sequence). An amount of RNA that ranged from about 0.45 to 1 ug was reverse transcribed with random hexamers. immunoSEQ multiplex PCR amplified TCR beta CDR3 across 54 Vbeta, 13 Jbeta. TCRdb itself ran the immunoSEQ multiplex PCR reads through MiXCR, one entry per CDR3 protein. The table records around 190,000 distinct CDR3 sequences, around 94% of them present only once. TEMRA cells were FACS-enriched, and CD8+ and CD4+ T cells were isolated negatively.

Sequenced input: CD4+ T cells from PBMCs. The TCR comes from a human donor with Susac syndrome. The chain is built from TRBV5-4 and TRBJ1-6; D gene uncertain. The CDR3 coding sequence is TGTGCCAGCAGCTTGGTGGCGGATAATTCACCCCTCCACTTT. Its translation: CASSLVADNSPLHF.